This T cell receptor beta chain appears in the sequencing data of a study of T cells in Graves' hyperthyroidism and ophthalmopathy. The germline CDR1 and CDR2 sequences are MNHEY and SVGAGI. Trimming left V 0 bases short and J 0 bases short, with 8 bases between. CDR3 length equals 16 residues. Amplification yielded TCR beta CDR3 regions, with RNA transcripts as the source. The primer set for the first-round RT-PCR of the TCR CDR3 was HTBI. TCRdb recomputed calls from the multiplex PCR reads with MiXCR, one row per CDR3 protein. The sample includes more than 650,000 distinct CDR3 sequences, 11% to 15% of them seen just once.

Sequenced material: blood. The V call is TRBV6-5, the J call TRBJ2-2, with D unresolved. This sequence originates from a woman in her late teens or twenties with Graves' hyperthyroidism. The CDR3 DNA reads as TGTGCCAGCAGTTACTCGGTCCCAGCGAACACCGGGGAGCTGTTTTTT. Protein sequence: CASSYSVPANTGELFF.